Listed here are 14 T cell receptor beta chains from one sample, sequenced in a study of blood T cell repertoires in COVID-19. TCRdb's table, derived via immunoSEQ multiplex PCR, lists solely in-frame clones and lacks some. The data contain hundreds of thousands of clones, roughly 88% of them singletons. Sequencing was performed on peripheral blood. Receptors originate from a woman aged 30 to 39 with active or convalescent COVID-19.

The chain has TRBV10-2 and TRBJ2-5; D may be TRBD1 (6 bases). This CDR3 is 16 amino acids long. Trimming removed 2 bases at V and 4 bases at J, with 17 bases between. The germline V gene has CDR1 WSHSY and CDR2 SAAADI. The CDR3 is CASSEGYSGQLETQYF. In DNA, the CDR3 is TGCGCCAGCAGTGAGGGATACTCCGGACAGCTAGAGACCCAGTACTTC.

The chain links TRBV7-2 to TRBJ1-2; possible D gene TRBD1, 5 bases. Germline V gene sequence: CDR1 SGHTA, CDR2 FQGNSA. This CDR3 has 16 residues. The germline V and J ends were trimmed by 5 bases and 8 bases, with 24 bases remaining between them. CDR3 amino acids: CASSRGQGRGLLGYTF. CDR3 bases: TGTGCCAGCAGCCGCGGGCAGGGTCGGGGACTTCTCGGCTACACCTTC.

The chain recombines TRBV18 with TRBJ2-1; possibly TRBD2 for D (5 bases). The germline V and J ends were trimmed by 6 bases and 4 bases, with 16 bases remaining between them. This CDR3 has 15 residues. CDR1 and CDR2 from the germline V gene are KGHSH and LQKENI. CDR3 loop: CASSTPAAAYNEQFF. The CDR3 region has the DNA TGTGCCAGCTCGACGCCAGCGGCCGCTTACAATGAGCAGTTCTTC.

This clone was seen a single time. The CDR3: CASSIDGLEQYF. In DNA, the CDR3 is TGTGCCAGTAGTATAGATGGACTCGAGCAGTACTTC. The chain recombines TRBV19 with TRBJ2-7, with D maybe TRBD2 (5 bases). Trimming pared 0 bases from V and 6 bases from J, leaving 6 bases between. The CDR3 has 12 residues. The V gene's germline CDR1 is LNHDA and CDR2 SQIVND (reference sequence).

The chain is built from TRBV10-1 and TRBJ2-5, with 11 nucleotides matching TRBD2. The CDR3 extends over 15 amino acids. CDR1 and CDR2 (germline): WNHNN, SYGVQD (reference sequence). The V and J ends lost 0 bases and 6 bases, in that order; junction bases with no gene match: 3. The CDR3: CASSESLAGGKTQYF. CDR3 nucleotide sequence: TGCGCCAGCAGTGAGTCGCTAGCGGGGGGTAAGACCCAGTACTTC.

This chain joins TRBV5-1 and TRBJ1-4, with D tentatively TRBD1 (5 bases). V was trimmed by 0 bases and J by 0 bases, leaving 6 bases between them. The CDR3 consists of 15 residues. The V gene's germline CDR1 is SGHRS and CDR2 YFSETQ. The CDR3 sequence: CASSLEGATNEKLFF. CDR3 bases: TGCGCCAGCAGCTTGGAAGGGGCAACTAATGAAAAACTGTTTTTT.

This clone has just one count. V usage is TRBV19 and J usage is TRBJ1-1, with 8 nucleotides matching TRBD1. With 3 bases clipped from V and 10 bases from J, the junction kept 10 bases outside the gene matches. CDR1 LNHDA and CDR2 SQIVND come from the germline V gene (reference sequence). The CDR3 loop spans 14 amino acids. CDR3 residues: CASSIRAGGMLAFF. The CDR3 coding sequence is TGTGCCAGTAGTATTCGGGCAGGGGGCATGCTAGCTTTCTTT. Looking up the rest from reference TRBV19 and TRBJ1-1 gives the full variable domain: DGGITQSPKYLFRKEGQNVTLSCEQNLNHDAMYWYRQDPGQGLRLIYYSQIVNDFQKGDIAEGYSVSREKKESFPLTVTSAQKNPTAFYLCASSIRAGGMLAFFGQGTRLTVV.

The chain carries TRBV29-1 and TRBJ1-5; maybe TRBD1 (5 bases). V lost 5 bases to trimming and J lost 9 bases, with 14 bases between them. The CDR3 consists of 12 residues. Germline V lookup: CDR1 SQVTM, CDR2 ANQGSEA. The CDR3 sequence is CSVKTQGGPQHF. The CDR3 region has the DNA TGCAGCGTTAAGACTCAGGGAGGGCCCCAGCATTTT.

V is TRBV28 and J is TRBJ1-4, with D possibly TRBD1 on 6 matching bases. Germline assignment: CDR1 MDHEN and CDR2 SYDVKM. The germline V and J ends were trimmed by 10 bases and 0 bases, with 15 bases remaining between them. The CDR3 loop spans 15 amino acids. CDR3 sequence reads: CATRGGPATNEKLFF. The CDR3 bases are TGTGCCACCCGGGGGGGGCCCGCAACTAATGAAAAACTGTTTTTT.

This clone was counted once. V is TRBV3-1 (or the pseudogene TRBV3-2) and J is TRBJ2-3; D unresolved. Between the trimmed V and J ends, which lost 2 bases and 4 bases, there was a span of 13 bases. Germline CDR1 LGHDT, CDR2 YNNKEL (reference sequence). The CDR3 consists of 15 residues. The CDR3 nucleotides read TGTGCCAGCAGCCAAAACAACATTGGTTCAGATACGCAGTATTTT. Its translation is CASSQNNIGSDTQYF.

The J gene is TRBJ2-7, the V gene TRBV5-4, with a possible D match to TRBD1 (6 bases). Germline CDR1 and CDR2: SGHNT and YYREEE (reference sequence). V shed 4 bases and J shed 2 bases, with 13 bases lying between them. The CDR3 is 14 amino acids. CDR3 DNA sequence: TGTGCCAGCAGCCTCCGGGACACAGCCTACGAGCAGTACTTC. It is translated as CASSLRDTAYEQYF. Full variable domain (missing parts from reference TRBV5-4 and TRBJ2-7): ETGVTQSPTHLIKTRGQQVTLRCSSQSGHNTVSWYQQALGQGPQFIFQYYREEENGRGNFPPRFSGLQFPNYSSELNVNALELDDSALYLCASSLRDTAYEQYFGPGTRLTVT.

This clone came up once. The chain carries TRBV5-5 and TRBJ2-4, with 8 positions matching TRBD2. J lost 9 bases, V lost 1 base, and 3 bases had no gene match. Germline V CDR1 and CDR2: SGHKS, YYEKEE (reference sequence). The length of the CDR3 is 13 residues. The CDR3 is CASSLSGGGIQYF. The CDR3 nucleotides read TGTGCCAGCAGCTTGAGCGGGGGTGGCATTCAGTACTTC.

The V gene is TRBV9, the J gene TRBJ1-2; no reliable D call. CDR1 and CDR2 from the germline V gene are SGDLS and YYNGEE. Trimming pared 0 bases from V and 0 bases from J, leaving 6 bases between. The CDR3 has 14 amino acids. The CDR3 DNA is TGTGCCAGCAGCGTAGATCTAGCTAACTATGGCTACACCTTC. Amino acids: CASSVDLANYGYTF.

This clone was seen only once. The gene calls are TRBV14 and TRBJ1-4; D remains unclear. CDR1 SGHDN and CDR2 FVKESK come from the germline V gene. Trimming removed 1 base from V and 0 bases from J, with 6 bases in between. The CDR3 totals 15 residues. The CDR3 sequence: CASSQAGSTNEKLFF. The CDR3 coding sequence is TGTGCCAGCAGCCAAGCGGGTTCAACTAATGAAAAACTGTTTTTT.